The source of this TCR beta chain is a study of blood T cell repertoires in COVID-19. The participants were between about 18 and 100 years old and came from some 25 US areas. In assigning cohorts, the study relied on participant-reported clinical history. Two negative PCRs, clearance, or symptom resolution were required of recovered Cohort 3 donors. As handled by the study authors: Cell counts per sample came from amplifying reference gene primers. The protocol was immunoSEQ multiplex PCR, while the TCRdb copy is restricted to in-frame clones and leaves out a portion. The DNA gave D and trimming, while V, J and clone size come from that table. The table records approximately 310,000 clones, roughly 88% of them present only once. The ends lost 4 bases at V and 3 bases at J; junction bases unmatched: 7. CDR1 SNHLY and CDR2 FYNNEI come from the germline V gene. This CDR3 has 15 residues.

This TCR came from a man aged 25-45 years who had recovered from COVID-19. J is TRBJ1-1 and V is TRBV2; 8 bases line up with TRBD1. The sample consisted of PBMCs or T cells enriched from blood (not recorded which). The CDR3 sequence: CASSAQQGAYTEAFF. The DNA of the CDR3 is TGTGCCAGCAGTGCTCAGCAGGGGGCGTACACTGAAGCTTTCTTT.